This TCR beta chain was obtained from a study of blood T cells in healthy people across ages. Primed by a sample-barcoded 5' primer and a J-beta primer mix, a second PCR proceeded for 7 to 11 cycles. TCRdb processed the 5' RACE reads anew with MiXCR; each CDR3 protein has one entry. This sample has roughly 1.6 million distinct CDR3 sequences; about 35% occur once, and the top ten carry about 10%. This clonotype has more than one count but fewer than ten. What it recognizes is unknown. The CDR3 has 17 amino acids. Germline V CDR1 and CDR2: LGHNA, YNFKEQ. The V and J ends lost 0 bases and 0 bases respectively, with 14 bases between them. The study's findings and limits: It was held that diversity estimates obtained from one million T cells represented underestimates.

The specimen sequenced was blood. The source of this sequence is a woman aged 25 to 39 in good health. The chain joins TRBV4-2 to TRBJ1-2; maybe TRBD1 (5 bases). This CDR3 reads CASSQDGSGLANYGYTF. The CDR3 DNA reads as TGTGCCAGCAGCCAAGATGGGTCAGGGTTAGCTAACTATGGCTACACCTTC.